These T cell receptor beta chains were read from a single sample in a study of cytomegalovirus exposure and HLA in healthy donors. Profiling relied on immunoSEQ multiplex PCR, and the TCRdb table lists in-frame clones only, not all of them. The profile shows tens of thousands of clones, approximately 97% of them singletons. The specimen was PBMCs. The receptors stem from a woman aged 18-29 years in good health and CMV-seropositive. The CDR3 runs from the conserved cysteine through the conserved F or W. D genes are given only for firm matches. Clone size appears in some rows only: once, few, many, or a class for an expanded clone.

length,J,V,size,D,CDR3,DNA
15,TRBJ1-2,TRBV9,once,TRBD1,CASSVRTGDNYGYTF,TGTGCCAGCAGCGTCCGGACAGGGGATAACTATGGCTACACCTTC
16,TRBJ1-4,TRBV6-5,NA,TRBD1,CASSYGWGQGDEKLFF,TGTGCCAGCAGTTATGGTTGGGGACAGGGAGATGAAAAACTGTTTTTT
14,TRBJ2-5,TRBV5-1,NA,NA,CASSLAGYQETQYF,TGCGCCAGCAGCTTGGCAGGGTACCAAGAGACCCAGTACTTC
15,TRBJ2-3,TRBV15,NA,NA,CATSHRQGSSDTQYF,TGTGCCACCAGTCATCGTCAGGGCAGTTCAGATACGCAGTATTTT
15,TRBJ2-1,TRBV6-4,NA,TRBD2,CASSPGVAGYNEQFF,TGTGCCAGCAGCCCCGGGGTAGCGGGATACAATGAGCAGTTCTTC
16,TRBJ2-2,TRBV30,NA,TRBD1,CAWQKGAHTNTGELFF,TGTGCCTGGCAGAAGGGGGCGCATACGAACACCGGGGAGCTGTTTTTT
14,TRBJ1-2,TRBV9,once,NA,CASAGGGLNYGYTF,TGTGCCAGCGCGGGAGGGGGGCTTAACTATGGCTACACCTTC
14,TRBJ1-1,TRBV18,once,TRBD1,CASSPDRVGTEAFF,TGTGCCAGCTCACCAGACAGGGTCGGCACTGAAGCTTTCTTT
14,TRBJ1-2,TRBV11-3,NA,NA,CASSRREWHYGYTF,TGTGCCAGCAGCCGCCGGGAGTGGCACTATGGCTACACCTTC
15,TRBJ2-1,TRBV19,NA,TRBD2,CASSMPSGGYNEQFF,TGTGCCAGTAGTATGCCCAGCGGGGGGTACAATGAGCAGTTCTTC
13,TRBJ2-1,TRBV10-1,NA,TRBD2,CASSESQGLEQFF,TGCGCCAGCAGTGAAAGTCAGGGACTAGAGCAGTTCTTC
12,TRBJ1-1,TRBV28,once,NA,CASRIGGTEAFF,TGTGCCAGCAGAATCGGGGGGACTGAAGCTTTCTTT
14,TRBJ1-3,TRBV7-3,NA,NA,CASSSTDFGNTIYF,TGTGCCAGCAGTTCGACCGACTTCGGAAACACCATATATTTT
15,TRBJ2-7,TRBV6-1,NA,NA,CASSEMGGETYEQYF,TGTGCCAGCAGTGAGATGGGCGGGGAGACCTACGAGCAGTACTTC
14,TRBJ2-7,TRBV27,NA,NA,CASSPSGTHYEQYF,TGTGCCAGCAGTCCCTCCGGGACTCATTACGAGCAGTACTTC
13,TRBJ1-1,TRBV7-3,NA,NA,CASSPTDKSEAFF,TGTGCCAGCAGCCCTACGGACAAATCTGAAGCTTTCTTT
16,TRBJ1-1,TRBV28,NA,NA,CASSVLGQSMNTEAFF,TGTGCCAGCAGTGTTCTCGGACAGTCGATGAACACTGAAGCTTTCTTT
14,TRBJ2-3,TRBV19,NA,TRBD2,CASSGDYDTDTQYF,TGTGCCAGTAGTGGGGACTATGACACAGATACGCAGTATTTT
15,TRBJ2-1,TRBV9,NA,NA,CASSPLTGSYNEQFF,TGTGCCAGCAGCCCACTCACGGGCTCCTACAATGAGCAGTTCTTC
15,TRBJ2-2,TRBV4-1,NA,NA,CASSLAVLNTGELFF,TGCGCCAGCAGCTTAGCGGTCCTGAACACCGGGGAGCTGTTTTTT
12,TRBJ2-3,TRBV5-6,NA,NA,CASSRGTDTQYF,TGTGCCAGCAGCCGGGGTACAGATACGCAGTATTTT
16,TRBJ1-2,TRBV6-1,NA,TRBD1,CASSDHRTGENYGYTF,TGTGCCAGCAGTGACCACCGGACAGGGGAAAACTATGGCTACACCTTC
18,TRBJ2-7,TRBV4-2,NA,TRBD2,CASSHGGAGGPVKFGQYF,TGTGCCAGCAGCCACGGCGGAGCGGGAGGGCCCGTTAAGTTCGGGCAGTACTTC
15,TRBJ1-3,TRBV19,NA,NA,CASSMNSVSGNTIYF,TGTGCCAGTAGTATGAACTCGGTCTCTGGAAACACCATATATTTT
13,TRBJ2-7,TRBV19,NA,TRBD2,CASNTGGSYEQYF,TGTGCCAGTAACACGGGAGGGTCCTACGAGCAGTACTTC
17,TRBJ2-7,TRBV18,NA,NA,CASSPLGGHPTFDEQYF,TGTGCCAGCTCACCACTCGGCGGCCACCCCACCTTCGACGAGCAGTACTTC
14,TRBJ2-5,TRBV5-4,NA,NA,CASSSGQNQETQYF,TGTGCCAGCAGCTCAGGACAGAACCAAGAGACCCAGTACTTC